This T cell receptor beta chain emerged from a study of cytomegalovirus exposure and HLA in healthy donors. The PCR made use of 60 Vbeta and 13 Jbeta primers. Using immunoSEQ multiplex PCR, the repertoire was profiled, and TCRdb retains in-frame clones only, with some absent. The table has approximately 200,000 clones, 84% seen once. The CDR3 spans 16 residues. Per germline, CDR1 SGDLS and CDR2 YYNGEE. The V gene end was trimmed by 3 bases and the J gene end by 0 bases; junction bases not matched to a gene: 5. The source of this sequence is a boy aged 5-17 years in good health and CMV-seronegative. This sequence joins TRBV9 and TRBJ2-1; 8 bases align to TRBD2. Input material: PBMCs. Here the CDR3 reads CASSGRSGSSYNEQFF. The CDR3 DNA reads as TGTGCCAGCAGCGGGAGAAGCGGGAGCTCCTACAATGAGCAGTTCTTC.